The 12 T cell receptor beta chains below were found in one sample sequenced in a study of identical twins. TCRdb re-derived calls from the 5' RACE reads in MiXCR, one entry per CDR3 protein. The data contain roughly 1.6 million distinct CDR3 sequences, roughly a third of them singletons. Source material: cord blood. The receptors here all came from a newborn girl in good health.

A few counts support this clonotype. The V gene is TRBV6-7, the J gene TRBJ1-1, with 7 bases aligning to TRBD1. TRBV6-7 is an ORF for which the function is uncertain. This CDR3 contains 15 residues. V dropped 7 bases and J dropped 4; count of bases not matched to a gene: 12. Written as DNA, the CDR3 is TGTGCCAGCACCAGAGCAGGGGGAACGGGCACTGAAGCTTTCTTT. This gives the protein CASTRAGGTGTEAFF.

There are a few counts of this clonotype. The rearrangement links TRBV20-1 to TRBJ1-6; 8 nucleotides line up with TRBD1. The CDR3 is made up of 19 amino acids. Losses at the gene ends were 2 bases for V and 1 base for J; bases not matched to a gene: 13. Germline CDR1 and CDR2: DFQATT and SNEGSKA (reference sequence). CDR3 bases: TGCAGTGCTAGACTACCCCGGACAGGGATTGGGTCCTATAATTCACCCCTCCACTTT. This gives the protein CSARLPRTGIGSYNSPLHF.

The chain joins TRBV5-4 to TRBJ1-2; D unclear. This CDR3 has 14 residues. From germline, CDR1 is SGHNT and CDR2 YYREEE (reference sequence). Trimming removed 9 bases from V and 5 bases from J, with 20 bases in between. The CDR3 bases are TGTGCCACGCCGCATTTGGGTTCGGAATATGGCTACACCTTC. It codes for CATPHLGSEYGYTF.

The chain links TRBV5-4 to TRBJ2-1; tentatively, D is TRBD1 (5 bases). Germline values: CDR1 SGHNT, CDR2 YYREEE (reference sequence). The CDR3 length is 17 residues. V gave up 2 bases and J gave up 0 bases, with 15 bases separating them. The CDR3 region is CASSFSRGGHSYNEQFF. The CDR3, as DNA: TGTGCCAGCAGCTTTTCCCGAGGTGGACACTCCTACAATGAGCAGTTCTTC.

V and J are TRBV11-2 and TRBJ2-5, with a tentative D call TRBD2 (6 bases). Looked up from germline, CDR1 is SGHAT and CDR2 is FQNNGV. Trimming removed 1 base from V and 5 bases from J, with 14 bases in between. CDR3 length equals 15 residues. For the CDR3, the DNA is TGTGCCAGCAGCTTAGCGGGAGAGTCTAGGGAGACCCAGTACTTC. As protein: CASSLAGESRETQYF.

The rearrangement joins TRBV4-2 to TRBJ1-2; possibly TRBD1 for D (6 bases). Germline-derived CDR1 and CDR2 are LGHNA and YNFKEQ. CDR3 size: 15 residues. Trimming cost V 4 bases and J 4 bases, with 16 bases left between them. CDR3: CASSPSGGAGYGYTF. CDR3 nucleotide sequence: TGTGCCAGCAGCCCCTCCGGGGGCGCTGGCTATGGCTACACCTTC.

This chain joins TRBV5-1 and TRBJ2-5; 10 bases line up with TRBD1. The J call may be mistaken, given a closer DNA end match to TRBJ2-7. Germline assignment: CDR1 SGHRS and CDR2 YFSETQ. The CDR3 has 16 residues. The chain's CDR3 is CASSGLAGQGNHEQYF. The DNA for the CDR3 is TGCGCCAGCAGCGGTTTAGCGGGACAGGGGAACCACGAGCAGTACTTC.

This chain uses TRBV20-1 with TRBJ1-3; no firm D call. The V gene's germline CDR1 is DFQATT and CDR2 SNEGSKA (reference sequence). Trimming removed 3 bases at V and 2 bases at J, with 8 bases between. The CDR3 contains 13 residues. The CDR3 region has the DNA TGCAGTGCTAGGGGAGAAACTGGAAACACCATATATTTT. Translated, it gives CSARGETGNTIYF.

V gene TRBV7-9 combines with J gene TRBJ1-4; 7 bases are a match to TRBD1. With 5 bases clipped from V and 6 bases from J, the junction kept 9 bases outside the gene matches. The germline gives CDR1 SEHNR, CDR2 FQNEAQ (reference sequence). CDR3 length: 15 amino acids. The DNA of the CDR3 is TGTGCCAGCAGCCGGACGACAGGGAGGGATGAAAAACTGTTTTTT. Translation gives CASSRTTGRDEKLFF.

Many counts were recorded for this clonotype. V usage is TRBV3-1 and J usage is TRBJ2-1, with D perhaps TRBD1 (6 bases). CDR1 is LGHDT and CDR2 is YNNKEL in the germline V gene (reference sequence). CDR3 length: 14 residues. V lost 4 bases and J 0 bases, leaving 7 bases between the germline ends. The chain's CDR3 is CASSRDNSYNEQFF. DNA of the CDR3: TGTGCCAGCAGCCGGGACAACTCCTACAATGAGCAGTTCTTC.

For this clonotype: The junction shows a germline mismatch at one end, possibly a read error. V and J are TRBV29-1 and TRBJ2-1; 10 nucleotides match TRBD1. The CDR3 sequence is 15 residues long. Per germline, CDR1 SQVTM and CDR2 ANQGSEA. CDR3 protein: CSVDRDRGAYDEQFF. Written as DNA, the CDR3 is TGCAGCGTTGATCGGGACAGGGGAGCCTACGATGAGCAGTTCTTC.

CDR3 DNA sequence: TGTGCCAGCAGTGACCAGGGAGGCTCGGGCTACACCTTC. Protein sequence: CASSDQGGSGYTF. V usage is TRBV6-4 and J usage is TRBJ1-2; D is possibly TRBD1 (5 bases). V lost 2 bases to trimming and J lost 8 bases, with 12 bases between them. The germline gives CDR1 MRHNA, CDR2 SNTAGT. CDR3 length: 13 amino acids.